This T cell receptor beta chain was captured in a study of tumor-infiltrating lymphocytes in primary liver carcinoma. This CDR3 is built from 15 residues. Germline V CDR1 and CDR2: SGHNT, YYREEE (reference sequence). Total RNA and DNA came together from roughly 20-30 mg of bulk tissue without cell sorting. Each tumor was sampled at four poles and its centre. Comments on this clonotype: Antigen: not known. At one end, the junction sequence differs from germline, possibly due to a read error.

Production of TCR beta cDNA used roughly 0.55 ug total RNA together with a constant-region primer. TCR beta libraries came from three nested multiplex PCR rounds using slightly modified ARM-PCR. The opening two PCR rounds, approximately 10 cycles each, paired TRBV1-TRBV30 forward primers with a C-beta reverse primer. TCRdb independently ran MiXCR on the multiplex PCR reads; one entry per CDR3 protein. Here the sample spans 95,000 to 150,000 distinct CDR3 sequences, 64% being singletons. Notes on the study in general: Merely about 7-24% of top clones occurred in all five tumor regions. The top-250-clone fraction was significantly higher in tumors than in blood (p = 0.039).

The chain combines TRBV5-4 with TRBJ2-3, with 8 positions matching TRBD2. The TCR sequence derives from a woman aged 55-69 years with primary liver carcinoma and hepatitis B virus infection. Input material: liver tumor tissue from sampling region 3. This sample's subset: tumor region T3, left-lateral pole. The CDR3, as DNA: TGTGTCAGCAGCTCGGCAGCGGGAGTTACAGATACGCAGTATTTT. It specifies CVSSSAAGVTDTQYF.